The 2 T cell receptor beta chains reported below all come from one sample, sequenced in a study of early T cells in non-severe SARS-CoV-2 infection. TCRdb re-derived calls from the 5' RACE reads in MiXCR, one entry per CDR3 protein. The data hold more than 20,000 distinct CDR3 sequences, with approximately 4.6% observed a single time. The sequenced material came from whole blood. The receptor set was obtained from an adult who was a healthcare worker with PCR-confirmed SARS-CoV-2 infection or an uninfected control (not recorded which).

This clonotype came up many times. The chain uses TRBV7-6 and TRBJ2-7, with D perhaps matching TRBD1 (6 bases). This CDR3 spans 16 amino acids. V lost 5 bases and J 1 base, leaving 18 bases between the germline ends. The V gene's germline CDR1 is SGHVS and CDR2 FNYEAQ. The CDR3 coding sequence is TGTGCCAGCAGCGACATCCAGGGGCGCCGGTCCTACGAGCAGTACTTC. Its protein product is CASSDIQGRRSYEQYF.

This chain joins TRBV6-2 or TRBV6-3 and TRBJ2-1, with no clear D. Germline loops: CDR1 MNHEY, CDR2 SVGEGT. The CDR3 runs to 12 residues. The V and J ends lost 5 bases and 3 bases respectively, with 5 bases between them. The CDR3 region has the DNA TGTGCCAGCAGTACGGACTACAATGAGCAGTTCTTC. It yields the protein CASSTDYNEQFF.